This entry lists 25 T cell receptor beta chains sequenced from one sample in a study of Ad26.COV2.S vaccination and SARS-CoV-2 variants. Sample treatment: approximately 18 received Ad26.COV2.S at low or high dose, single or two shots; 5 received placebo; per-sample allocation not given. At day 63 after the first vaccine or placebo injection, samples were drawn. Profiled with immunoSEQ multiplex PCR; TCRdb holds only in-frame clones, not every one. The sample consists of some 390,000 clones, approximately 89% of them appearing once. Specimen: peripheral blood, collected in a trial of Ad26.COV2.S vaccine versus placebo. Receptor source: a person aged 18-60 years who received the Ad26.COV2.S COVID-19 vaccine or a placebo.

The chain has TRBV5-4 and TRBJ1-2, with D maybe TRBD1 (6 bases). This CDR3 comprises 14 residues. CDR1 SGHNT and CDR2 YYREEE come from the germline V gene (reference sequence). Trimming shortened V by 5 bases and J by 4 bases, and 15 bases separated the two germline ends. CDR3 region: CASRTTGGSYGYTF. In DNA form, the CDR3 reads TGTGCCAGCAGAACAACGGGGGGCAGCTATGGCTACACCTTC.

This clone was recorded a few times. The V gene is TRBV10-3, the J gene TRBJ1-3, with TRBD1 identical over 7 bases. This CDR3 region has 14 residues. V was clipped by 8 bases and J by 0 bases; unmatched bases: 4. CDR1 ENHRY and CDR2 SYGVKD come from the germline V gene. The CDR3 here is CAIVGTASGNTIYF. CDR3 nucleotides: TGTGCCATCGTCGGGACAGCCTCTGGAAACACCATATATTTT.

This chain connects TRBV25-1 to TRBJ2-1; 7 bases fit TRBD2. V gave up 1 base and J gave up 13 bases; unmatched junction bases: 4. In germline, CDR1 is MGHDK, CDR2 SYGVNS. The CDR3 is 12 amino acids. CDR3 in DNA: TGTGCCAGCAGTGAATGGGAGGGGTATCAGTTCTTC. Protein: CASSEWEGYQFF.

The chain combines TRBV28 with TRBJ1-5; the D gene is possibly TRBD1 (6 bases). Germline loops: CDR1 MDHEN, CDR2 SYDVKM. The CDR3 has 16 amino acids. Trimming took 4 bases from V and 2 from J, leaving 15 bases between them. CDR3 DNA sequence: TGTGCCAGCAGTTCCCACACAGGGAACGGCAATCAGCCCCAGCATTTT. It is translated as CASSSHTGNGNQPQHF. Based on the CDR3 plus reference TRBV28 and TRBJ1-5, the full variable domain is DVKVTQSSRYLVKRTGEKVFLECVQDMDHENMFWYRQDPGLGLRLIYFSYDVKMKEKGDIPEGYSVSREKKERFSLILESASTNQTSMYLCASSSHTGNGNQPQHFGDGTRLSIL.

This clone has just one count. The chain has TRBV7-6 and TRBJ2-1; 8 bases map to TRBD2. CDR1 and CDR2 from the germline V gene are SGHVS and FNYEAQ. CDR3 size: 15 residues. V lost 1 base to trimming and J lost 7 bases; unmatched junction nucleotides: 6. CDR3 in DNA: TGTGCCAGCAGCTTAGAGGTGGCGGGAGGAAATGAGCAGTTCTTC. It yields the protein CASSLEVAGGNEQFF. The complete variable domain, with remaining parts taken from reference TRBV7-6 and TRBJ2-1, reads GAGVSQSPRYKVTKRGQDVALRCDPISGHVSLYWYRQALGQGPEFLTYFNYEAQQDKSGLPNDRFSAERPEGSISTLTIQRTEQRDSAMYRCASSLEVAGGNEQFFGPGTRLTVL.

This rearrangement joins TRBV15 to TRBJ2-4, with D possibly called TRBD1 or TRBD2 (6 bases each). Between the trimmed V and J ends, which lost 8 bases and 2 bases, there was a span of 16 bases. Germline assignment: CDR1 LNHNV and CDR2 YYDKDF (reference sequence). The CDR3 consists of 15 residues. DNA of the CDR3: TGTGCCACCGGAAATAAGGGGGGTCCCAAAAACATTCAGTACTTC. The encoded protein is CATGNKGGPKNIQYF.

Only a few counts were recorded for this clone. The V gene is TRBV7-3, the J gene TRBJ2-7; perhaps TRBD1 as D (5 bases). Trimming stripped 1 base from V and 3 bases from J, with 10 bases between. Germline lookup yields CDR1 SGHTA and CDR2 FQGTGA. The CDR3 has 14 residues. The CDR3 nucleotides are TGTGCCAGCAGCTTAAATGCAGGGTACTACGAGCAGTACTTC. Translated, it gives CASSLNAGYYEQYF.

CDR3 sequence reads: CASSPGSNQPQHF. The CDR3 DNA follows: TGTGCCAGCAGTCCCGGTAGCAATCAGCCCCAGCATTTT. The chain employs TRBV28 and TRBJ1-5; D is uncertain. With 5 bases removed from V and 0 bases from J, the gap between germline ends came to 5 bases. This CDR3 is built from 13 residues. Germline values: CDR1 MDHEN, CDR2 SYDVKM.

The chain carries TRBV7-7 and TRBJ2-1, with D possibly TRBD2 on 5 matching bases. Germline V CDR1 and CDR2: SSHAT, FNYEAQ (reference sequence). The germline V and J ends were trimmed by 2 bases and 4 bases, with 12 bases remaining between them. There are 15 residues in the CDR3. The CDR3 sequence: CASSLKLGGYNEQFF. The CDR3 DNA reads TGTGCCAGCAGCTTAAAGTTAGGCGGGTACAATGAGCAGTTCTTC. The variable domain in full, completed from reference TRBV7-7 and TRBJ2-1, reads GAGVSQSPRYKVTKRGQDVTLRCDPISSHATLYWYQQALGQGPEFLTYFNYEAQPDKSGLPSDRFSAERPEGSISTLTIQRTEQRDSAMYRCASSLKLGGYNEQFFGPGTRLTVL.

The chain is built from TRBV7-9 and TRBJ2-2; no clear D. The CDR3 totals 12 residues. Trimming cost V 7 bases and J 6 bases, with 9 bases left between them. CDR1 is SEHNR and CDR2 is FQNEAQ in the germline V gene (reference sequence). The CDR3 region is CASTTPPGELFF. The CDR3 coding sequence is TGTGCCAGCACCACTCCTCCCGGGGAGCTGTTTTTT.

The V gene is TRBV19, the J gene TRBJ2-5, with D perhaps matching TRBD1 or TRBD2 (7 bases each). Deletions cut 4 bases from V and 5 bases from J, with 14 bases between. This CDR3 region has 14 residues. The germline CDR1 and CDR2 sequences are LNHDA and SQIVND (reference sequence). Here the CDR3 reads CASSTRRGGETQYF. The CDR3 bases are TGTGCCAGTAGTACGCGCAGGGGGGGCGAGACCCAGTACTTC.

The chain recombines TRBV9 with TRBJ2-2; TRBD2 is a possible D gene (5 bases). The CDR3 spans 13 residues. Trimming cost V 0 bases and J 6 bases, with 6 bases left between them. Germline V lookup: CDR1 SGDLS, CDR2 YYNGEE. The CDR3 spells CASSVGTAGELFF. The CDR3 DNA is TGTGCCAGCAGCGTAGGGACTGCCGGGGAGCTGTTTTTT.

This chain connects TRBV4-1 to TRBJ2-2; D is possibly TRBD1 (5 bases). CDR1 and CDR2 from the germline V gene are MGHRA and YSYEKL. The CDR3 spans 15 residues. Trimming shortened V by 4 bases and J by 5 bases, and 14 bases separated the two germline ends. The CDR3 sequence: CASSRVAGLTGELFF. CDR3 in DNA: TGCGCCAGCAGCCGGGTGGCAGGGTTAACCGGGGAGCTGTTTTTT.

This clone was seen more than once but under ten times. This chain links TRBV5-1 with TRBJ1-6, with 7 bases lining up with TRBD1. The CDR3 has 15 amino acids. Trimming removed 0 bases from V and 10 bases from J; junction bases left unmatched: 7. Germline lookup yields CDR1 SGHRS and CDR2 YFSETQ. The CDR3 protein is CASSLEGVGGSPLHF. The CDR3 nucleotides read TGCGCCAGCAGCTTGGAAGGGGTAGGGGGCTCACCCCTCCACTTT.

The V gene is TRBV11-3, the J gene TRBJ2-1; TRBD2 matches 10 bases. In germline, CDR1 is SGHNT, CDR2 YENEEA. V was pared by 2 bases and J by 9 bases, with 10 bases of the junction left unmatched. The CDR3 loop spans 16 amino acids. CDR3 protein: CASSLSLAGAGFEQFF. In nucleotides, the CDR3 is TGTGCCAGCAGCTTAAGTCTAGCGGGAGCAGGGTTTGAGCAGTTCTTC.

For the CDR3, the DNA is TGTGCCAGCAGCTTATGGGGCGGGGAGCGGGACACGTTGGACAATGAGCAGTTCTTC. Encoded protein: CASSLWGGERDTLDNEQFF. The chain carries TRBV7-9 and TRBJ2-1, with a possible D match to TRBD2 (7 bases). Per germline, CDR1 SEHNR and CDR2 FQNEAQ (reference sequence). There are 19 residues in the CDR3. V was clipped by 2 bases and J by 5 bases, with 25 bases between them.

The rearrangement uses TRBV4-3 and TRBJ1-5; D uncertain. The V and J ends lost 0 bases and 10 bases respectively, with 16 bases between them. CDR3 length: 15 amino acids. Germline V CDR1 and CDR2: LGHNA, YSLEER. CDR3 in amino acids: CASSQEVRPFYPQHF. The CDR3 region has the DNA TGCGCCAGCAGCCAAGAAGTTAGGCCCTTTTATCCCCAGCATTTT.

This chain joins TRBV5-1 and TRBJ2-2, with 9 nucleotides matching TRBD2. This CDR3 has 17 residues. V shed 4 bases and J 2 bases; nucleotides not matched to a gene: 9. CDR1 is SGHRS and CDR2 is YFSETQ in the germline V gene. CDR3 DNA sequence: TGCGCCAGCAGCCCAACCCTAGCGGGGCAAAACACCGGGGAGCTGTTTTTT. It translates to CASSPTLAGQNTGELFF.

This chain joins TRBV5-4 and TRBJ1-2; tentatively, D is TRBD1 (5 bases). Per germline, CDR1 SGHNT and CDR2 YYREEE (reference sequence). This CDR3 is 13 amino acids long. Trimming took off 4 bases at V and 7 bases at J, with 14 bases between the two ends. The CDR3 nucleotides read TGTGCCAGCAGCCAACGGGGACTTTTTGGCTACACCTTC. This encodes CASSQRGLFGYTF.

This chain joins TRBV21-1 and TRBJ2-5; the listed D gene, TRBD2, was not tested against the DNA. TRBV21-1 is reported as a pseudogene. There are 14 residues in the CDR3. In DNA form, the CDR3 reads TGTGCCAGCAGTATCCGGGGTCTCCAAGAGACCCAGTACTTC. It codes for CASSIRGLQETQYF.

The CDR3 spells CASSKGSGETQYF. CDR3 in DNA: TGTGCCAGCAGCAAAGGTAGTGGGGAGACCCAGTACTTC. This sequence joins TRBV7-3 and TRBJ2-5, with unresolved D. With 5 bases removed from V and 5 bases from J, the gap between germline ends came to 12 bases. Germline V lookup: CDR1 SGHTA, CDR2 FQGTGA. This CDR3 spans 13 amino acids.

The chain recombines TRBV28 with TRBJ1-1; 9 bases line up with TRBD1. Unmatched junction bases numbered 5, after V lost 2 bases and J lost 4 bases. Germline V gene lookup returns CDR1 MDHEN and CDR2 SYDVKM. CDR3 size: 15 residues. The chain's CDR3 is CASSLGGQGGTEAFF. The CDR3 bases are TGTGCCAGCAGTTTAGGGGGACAGGGTGGCACTGAAGCTTTCTTT. The whole variable domain, remainder taken from reference TRBV28 and TRBJ1-1, is DVKVTQSSRYLVKRTGEKVFLECVQDMDHENMFWYRQDPGLGLRLIYFSYDVKMKEKGDIPEGYSVSREKKERFSLILESASTNQTSMYLCASSLGGQGGTEAFFGQGTRLTVV.

The CDR3 spells CASSVSAGGEKLFF. The DNA of the CDR3 is TGTGCCAGCAGCGTATCAGCAGGGGGAGAAAAACTGTTTTTT. This chain links TRBV9 with TRBJ1-4; TRBD1 aligns across 7 bases. This CDR3 is 14 amino acids long. V gave up 1 base and J gave up 8 bases; unmatched junction bases: 5. Germline loops: CDR1 SGDLS, CDR2 YYNGEE.

Here the CDR3 reads CASSYSQNTEAFF. The CDR3 coding sequence is TGTGCCAGCAGCTATTCACAGAACACTGAAGCTTTCTTT. The rearrangement links TRBV13 to TRBJ1-1; D is uncertain. The germline V and J ends were trimmed by 4 bases and 1 base, with 7 bases remaining between them. This CDR3 region has 13 residues. Germline CDR1 and CDR2: PRHDT and FYEKMQ (reference sequence).

This clone was detected a few times. The rearrangement uses TRBV6-5 and TRBJ1-5; 8 positions agree with TRBD1. This CDR3 region has 15 residues. Germline-derived CDR1 and CDR2 are MNHEY and SVGAGI. J lost 3 bases, V lost 2 bases, and 3 bases had no gene match. CDR3 DNA: TGTGCCAGCAGTTACGACAGGGGTGTCAATCAGCCCCAGCATTTT. Protein: CASSYDRGVNQPQHF.